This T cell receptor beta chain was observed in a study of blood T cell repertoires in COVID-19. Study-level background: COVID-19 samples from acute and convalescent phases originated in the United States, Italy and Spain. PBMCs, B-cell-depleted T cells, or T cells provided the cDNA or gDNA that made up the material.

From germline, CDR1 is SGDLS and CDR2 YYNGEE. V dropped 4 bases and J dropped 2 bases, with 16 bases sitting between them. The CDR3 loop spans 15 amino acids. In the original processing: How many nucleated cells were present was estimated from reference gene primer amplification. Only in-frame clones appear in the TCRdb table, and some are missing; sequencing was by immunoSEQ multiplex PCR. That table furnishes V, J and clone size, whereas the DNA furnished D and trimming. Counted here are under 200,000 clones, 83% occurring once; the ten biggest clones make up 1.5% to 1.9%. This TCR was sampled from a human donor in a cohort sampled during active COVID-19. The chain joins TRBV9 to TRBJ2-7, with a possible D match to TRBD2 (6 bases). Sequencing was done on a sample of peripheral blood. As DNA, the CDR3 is TGTGCCAGCAGCCTTGCCGGGACTGCCACCTACGAGCAGTACTTC. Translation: CASSLAGTATYEQYF.